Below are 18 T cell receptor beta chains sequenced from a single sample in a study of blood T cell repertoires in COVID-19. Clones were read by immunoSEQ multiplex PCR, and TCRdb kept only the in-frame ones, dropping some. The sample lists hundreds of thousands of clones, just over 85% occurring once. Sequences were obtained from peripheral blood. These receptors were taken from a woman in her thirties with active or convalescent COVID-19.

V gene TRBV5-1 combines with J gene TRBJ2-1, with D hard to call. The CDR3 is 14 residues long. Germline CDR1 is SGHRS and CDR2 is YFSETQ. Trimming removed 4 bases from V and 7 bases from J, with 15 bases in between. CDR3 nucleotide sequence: TGCGCCAGCAGCGATACCCGAGGAGTAAATGAGCAGTTCTTC. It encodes CASSDTRGVNEQFF. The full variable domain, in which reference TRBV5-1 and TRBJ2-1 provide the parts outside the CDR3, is KAGVTQTPRYLIKTRGQQVTLSCSPISGHRSVSWYQQTPGQGLQFLFEYFSETQRNKGNFPGRFSGRQFSNSRSEMNVSTLELGDSALYLCASSDTRGVNEQFFGPGTRLTVL.

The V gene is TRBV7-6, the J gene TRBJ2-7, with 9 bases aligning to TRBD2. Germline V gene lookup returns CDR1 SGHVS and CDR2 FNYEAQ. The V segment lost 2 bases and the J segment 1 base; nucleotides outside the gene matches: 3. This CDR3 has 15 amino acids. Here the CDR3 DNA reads TGTGCCAGCAGCTTAAGTAGCGGGGGTTCCTACGAGCAGTACTTC. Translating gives CASSLSSGGSYEQYF.

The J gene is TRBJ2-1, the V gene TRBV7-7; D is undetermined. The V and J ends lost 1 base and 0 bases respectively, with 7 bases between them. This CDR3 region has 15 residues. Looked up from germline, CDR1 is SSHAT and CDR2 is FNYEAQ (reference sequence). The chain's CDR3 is CASSLDQDSYNEQFF. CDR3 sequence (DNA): TGTGCCAGCAGCTTAGACCAGGACTCCTACAATGAGCAGTTCTTC.

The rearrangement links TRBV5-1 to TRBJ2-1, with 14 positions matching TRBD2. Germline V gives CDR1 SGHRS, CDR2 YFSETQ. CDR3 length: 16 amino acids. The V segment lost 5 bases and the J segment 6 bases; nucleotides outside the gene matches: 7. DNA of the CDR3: TGCGCCAGCAGTTTTACGGGACTAGCGGGAGTCAATGAGCAGTTCTTC. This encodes CASSFTGLAGVNEQFF.

CDR3 DNA sequence: TGTGCCAGCAGTCCCAGAGGCGGGGTCTATAGCAATCAGCCCCAGCATTTT. Translating gives CASSPRGGVYSNQPQHF. V gene TRBV27 combines with J gene TRBJ1-5; no firm D call. Germline V lookup: CDR1 MNHEY, CDR2 SMNVEV (reference sequence). Trimming removed 5 bases at V and 0 bases at J, with 17 bases between. The CDR3 length is 17 residues.

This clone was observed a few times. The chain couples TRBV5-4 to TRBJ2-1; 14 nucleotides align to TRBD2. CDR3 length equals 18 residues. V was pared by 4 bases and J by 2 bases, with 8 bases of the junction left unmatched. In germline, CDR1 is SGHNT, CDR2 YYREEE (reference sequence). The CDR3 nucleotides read TGTGCCAGCAGCAGAGGGACTAGCGGGAGACCCCCCTACAATGAGCAGTTCTTC. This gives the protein CASSRGTSGRPPYNEQFF.

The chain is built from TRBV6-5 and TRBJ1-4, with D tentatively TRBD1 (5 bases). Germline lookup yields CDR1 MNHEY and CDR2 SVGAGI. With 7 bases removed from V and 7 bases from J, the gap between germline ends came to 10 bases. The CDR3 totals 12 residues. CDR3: CASKGLGEKLFF. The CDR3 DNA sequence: TGTGCCAGCAAGGGGTTGGGTGAAAAACTGTTTTTT.

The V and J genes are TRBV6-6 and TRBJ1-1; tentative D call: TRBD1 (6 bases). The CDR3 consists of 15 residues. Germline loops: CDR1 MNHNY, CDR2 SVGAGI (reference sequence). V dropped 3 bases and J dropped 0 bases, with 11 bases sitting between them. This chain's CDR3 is CASSYRTEMNTEAFF. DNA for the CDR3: TGTGCCAGCAGTTATCGGACAGAAATGAACACTGAAGCTTTCTTT.

As DNA, the CDR3 is TGTGCCAGCAGTGAATGGAGAGGGACAGGGGATGGCTACACCTTC. This codes for CASSEWRGTGDGYTF. V and J are TRBV6-1 and TRBJ1-2, with 10 positions matching TRBD1. Germline V CDR1 and CDR2: MNHNS, SASEGT. J gave up 6 bases and V 2 bases, and 6 bases lay outside the gene matches. The CDR3 runs to 15 residues.

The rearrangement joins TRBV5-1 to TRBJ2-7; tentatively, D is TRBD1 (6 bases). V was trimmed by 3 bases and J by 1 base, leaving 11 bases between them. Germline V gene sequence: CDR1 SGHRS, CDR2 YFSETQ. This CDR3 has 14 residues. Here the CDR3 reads CASSWLDSSYEQYF. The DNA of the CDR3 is TGCGCCAGCAGCTGGCTGGACAGTTCCTACGAGCAGTACTTC. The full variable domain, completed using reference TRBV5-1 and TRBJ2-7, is KAGVTQTPRYLIKTRGQQVTLSCSPISGHRSVSWYQQTPGQGLQFLFEYFSETQRNKGNFPGRFSGRQFSNSRSEMNVSTLELGDSALYLCASSWLDSSYEQYFGPGTRLTVT.

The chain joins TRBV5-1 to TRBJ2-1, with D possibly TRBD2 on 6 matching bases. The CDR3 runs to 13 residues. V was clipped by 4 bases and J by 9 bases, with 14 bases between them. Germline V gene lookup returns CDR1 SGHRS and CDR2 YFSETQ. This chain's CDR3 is CASSLRLDGEQFF. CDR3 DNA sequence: TGCGCCAGCAGCCTGAGACTAGATGGTGAGCAGTTCTTC.

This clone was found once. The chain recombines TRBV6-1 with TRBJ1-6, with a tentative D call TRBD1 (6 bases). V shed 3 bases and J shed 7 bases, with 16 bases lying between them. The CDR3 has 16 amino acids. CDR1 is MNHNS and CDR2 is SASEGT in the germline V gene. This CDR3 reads CASSDILTGTNSPLHF. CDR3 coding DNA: TGTGCCAGCAGTGATATCCTCACAGGGACAAATTCACCCCTCCACTTT.

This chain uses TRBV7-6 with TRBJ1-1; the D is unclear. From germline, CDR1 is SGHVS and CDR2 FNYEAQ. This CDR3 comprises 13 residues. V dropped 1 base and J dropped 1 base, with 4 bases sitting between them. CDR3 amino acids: CASSLGRNTEAFF. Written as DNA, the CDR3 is TGTGCCAGCAGCTTAGGGAGGAACACTGAAGCTTTCTTT.

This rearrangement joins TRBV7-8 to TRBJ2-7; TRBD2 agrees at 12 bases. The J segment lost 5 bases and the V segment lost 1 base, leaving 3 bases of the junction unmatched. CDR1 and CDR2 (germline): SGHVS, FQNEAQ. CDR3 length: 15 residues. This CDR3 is CASSLGRTSGNEQYF. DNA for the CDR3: TGTGCCAGCAGCTTAGGAAGGACTAGCGGGAACGAGCAGTACTTC.

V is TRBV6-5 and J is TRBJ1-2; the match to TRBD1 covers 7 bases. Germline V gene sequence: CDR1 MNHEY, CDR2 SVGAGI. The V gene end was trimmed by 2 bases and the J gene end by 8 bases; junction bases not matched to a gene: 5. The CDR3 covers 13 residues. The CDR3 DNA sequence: TGTGCCAGCAGTTACCCCGGGACAGAAGGCTACACCTTC. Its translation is CASSYPGTEGYTF.

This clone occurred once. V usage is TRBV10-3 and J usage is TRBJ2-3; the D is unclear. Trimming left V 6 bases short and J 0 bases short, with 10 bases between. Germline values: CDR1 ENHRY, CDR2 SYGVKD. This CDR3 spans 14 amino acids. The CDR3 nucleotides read TGTGCCATCAGAGTAGCAGCTAGCACAGATACGCAGTATTTT. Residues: CAIRVAASTDTQYF.

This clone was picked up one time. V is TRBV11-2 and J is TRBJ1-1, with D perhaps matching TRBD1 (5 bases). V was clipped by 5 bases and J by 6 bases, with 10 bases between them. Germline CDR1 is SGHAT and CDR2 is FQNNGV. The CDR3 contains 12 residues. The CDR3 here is CASSTRQPEAFF. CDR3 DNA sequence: TGTGCCAGCAGCACCCGACAGCCTGAAGCTTTCTTT.

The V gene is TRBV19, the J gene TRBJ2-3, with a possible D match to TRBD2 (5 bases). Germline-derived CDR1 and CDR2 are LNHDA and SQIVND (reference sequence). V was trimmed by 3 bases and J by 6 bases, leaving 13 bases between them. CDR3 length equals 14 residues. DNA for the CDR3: TGTGCCAGTAGTATGGCGGGCCAGTCGGATACGCAGTATTTT. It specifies CASSMAGQSDTQYF.